A single sample is the source of the 23 T cell receptor beta chains below, sequenced in a study of blood T cell repertoires in COVID-19. Using immunoSEQ multiplex PCR, the repertoire was profiled, and TCRdb retains in-frame clones only, with some absent. The table includes 130,000 or so clones, about four fifths detected once. The specimen was PBMCs or T cells enriched from blood (not recorded which). These receptors came from a woman between 25 and 40 years old who had recovered from COVID-19.

This chain connects TRBV7-8 to TRBJ1-2; maybe TRBD1 (5 bases). Trimming shortened V by 5 bases and J by 7 bases, and 20 bases separated the two germline ends. Germline loops: CDR1 SGHVS, CDR2 FQNEAQ. The CDR3 length is 15 residues. CDR3: CASSPRALRVVGYTF. DNA of the CDR3: TGTGCCAGCAGCCCCCGAGCCCTCAGGGTGGTTGGCTACACCTTC.

The chain couples TRBV5-6 to TRBJ2-4; 8 bases agree with TRBD1. The CDR3 runs 16 residues. Unmatched junction bases numbered 5, after V lost 0 bases and J lost 3 bases. CDR1 and CDR2 (germline): SGHDT, YYEEEE. CDR3 sequence reads: CASSLVMDRVKNIQYF. In DNA form, the CDR3 reads TGTGCCAGCAGCTTGGTGATGGACAGGGTCAAAAACATTCAGTACTTC.

This clone was seen once. The rearrangement joins TRBV7-2 to TRBJ2-5; D is possibly TRBD1 (6 bases). Germline-derived CDR1 and CDR2 are SGHTA and FQGNSA. V was clipped by 10 bases and J by 4 bases, with 13 bases between them. The CDR3 has 12 amino acids. CDR3 residues: CATTQGGETQYF. DNA for the CDR3: TGTGCCACCACCCAAGGGGGAGAGACCCAGTACTTC.

J is TRBJ2-1 and V is TRBV29-1, with D unclear. The CDR3 covers 14 residues. The V and J ends lost 6 bases and 3 bases respectively, with 15 bases between them. In germline, CDR1 is SQVTM, CDR2 ANQGSEA. The DNA of the CDR3 is TGCAGCGTCGAGTCCCTAAATAGCTACAATGAGCAGTTCTTC. Protein: CSVESLNSYNEQFF.

This clone was seen just once. The chain employs TRBV11-1 and TRBJ2-1; the D gene is possibly TRBD2 (6 bases). V was shortened by 5 bases and J by 10 bases, with 21 bases between the two germline ends. The CDR3 is made up of 15 amino acids. Germline lookup yields CDR1 SGHAT and CDR2 FQDESV (reference sequence). Here the CDR3 DNA reads TGTGCCAGCAGCCCCTCAGTGTCGTGGGAGGCCGAGCAGTTCTTC. Translating gives CASSPSVSWEAEQFF.

Regarding this clone: Other nucleotide sequences in the sample specify the same CDR3. The chain carries TRBV3-1 (or the pseudogene TRBV3-2) and TRBJ2-1; the match to TRBD2 covers 8 bases. The CDR3 has 15 residues. The germline gives CDR1 LGHDT, CDR2 YNNKEL (reference sequence). The junction had 0 bases not matched to a gene; V was cut back by 1 base and J by 1 base. CDR3 sequence reads: CASSQVAGSYNEQFF. In DNA, the CDR3 is TGTGCCAGCAGCCAAGTAGCGGGGTCCTACAATGAGCAGTTCTTC.

The rearrangement joins TRBV5-1 to TRBJ1-3, with D perhaps TRBD1 (6 bases). V was cut by 4 bases and J by 2 bases, with 16 bases left in between. This CDR3 is built from 16 residues. Germline CDR1 reads SGHRS; CDR2 reads YFSETQ. This CDR3 reads CASSGGPTGTGNTIYF. As DNA, the CDR3 is TGCGCCAGCAGCGGAGGCCCTACAGGGACTGGAAACACCATATATTTT.

The genes are TRBV5-1 and TRBJ2-7; 8 bases are shared with TRBD2. V gave up 0 bases and J gave up 4 bases; unmatched junction bases: 12. CDR1 is SGHRS and CDR2 is YFSETQ in the germline V gene. This CDR3 has 17 amino acids. CDR3 nucleotide sequence: TGCGCCAGCAGCTTGGGAACCGGGGGGGGGCGAGGTTACGAGCAGTACTTC. It specifies CASSLGTGGGRGYEQYF.

This clone occurred a few times. The chain carries TRBV4-3 and TRBJ1-2; 7 bases align to TRBD1. Looked up from germline, CDR1 is LGHNA and CDR2 is YSLEER. The CDR3 runs 15 residues. Trimming at V came to 8 bases and at J to 4 bases, leaving 13 bases not matched to a gene. Here the CDR3 DNA reads TGCGCCAGCTCGCCGGAAGAGGGGGCTCTCTATGGCTACACCTTC. Protein product: CASSPEEGALYGYTF.

The genes are TRBV5-1 and TRBJ2-5, with 9 bases lining up with TRBD2. V lost 0 bases, J lost 4 bases, and 1 base stayed unmatched. Germline values: CDR1 SGHRS, CDR2 YFSETQ. The CDR3 extends over 14 amino acids. The CDR3 DNA reads as TGCGCCAGCAGCTTGGAACTAGCGGGAGAGACCCAGTACTTC. Amino acid sequence: CASSLELAGETQYF.

This clone came up many times. J is TRBJ1-2 and V is TRBV19, with 7 bases that match TRBD1. This CDR3 has 14 residues. CDR1 is LNHDA and CDR2 is SQIVND in the germline V gene (reference sequence). Trimming removed 2 bases from V and 9 bases from J; junction bases left unmatched: 9. CDR3 DNA: TGTGCCAGTAGTATATTGGCAGGGGGGTACCGCTACACCTTC. Its translation: CASSILAGGYRYTF. Filled out from reference TRBV19 and TRBJ1-2, the complete variable domain reads DGGITQSPKYLFRKEGQNVTLSCEQNLNHDAMYWYRQDPGQGLRLIYYSQIVNDFQKGDIAEGYSVSREKKESFPLTVTSAQKNPTAFYLCASSILAGGYRYTFGSGTRLTVV.

This chain connects TRBV2 to TRBJ1-1; D possibly corresponds to TRBD1 (5 bases). Germline lookup yields CDR1 SNHLY and CDR2 FYNNEI. The CDR3 loop spans 14 amino acids. V was shortened by 6 bases and J by 2 bases, with 13 bases between the two germline ends. CDR3 coding DNA: TGTGCCAGCAGGAATATTGGGGCAAACACTGAAGCTTTCTTT. This translates into CASRNIGANTEAFF.

This clone showed up just once. The chain is built from TRBV7-9 and TRBJ1-4, with D tentatively TRBD1 (6 bases). The V gene's germline CDR1 is SEHNR and CDR2 FQNEAQ (reference sequence). The V gene lost 5 bases and the J gene lost 6 bases, with 10 bases spanning the gap. The length of the CDR3 is 13 residues. CDR3 amino acids: CASSIQGYEKLFF. Written as DNA, the CDR3 is TGTGCCAGCAGCATACAGGGATATGAAAAACTGTTTTTT.

The chain employs TRBV28 and TRBJ1-3; D is unresolved. V was clipped by 4 bases and J by 7 bases, with 11 bases between them. This CDR3 has 13 residues. The germline CDR1 and CDR2 sequences are MDHEN and SYDVKM. The CDR3: CASSYSRLNTIYF. Here the CDR3 DNA reads TGTGCCAGCAGTTACAGCCGCTTGAACACCATATATTTT.

The sample holds a few counts of this clone. The chain joins TRBV6-5 to TRBJ2-2; perhaps TRBD1 as D (5 bases). The CDR3 length is 13 residues. Between the trimmed V and J ends, which lost 6 bases and 9 bases, there was a span of 14 bases. The germline V gene encodes CDR1 MNHEY and CDR2 SVGAGI. The CDR3, as DNA: TGTGCCAGCAGGCCTAGGGGATGGCGGGAGCTGTTTTTT. Translated, it gives CASRPRGWRELFF.

The CDR3 sequence: CASTQNTDTQYF. In DNA, the CDR3 is TGCGCCAGCACCCAAAACACAGATACGCAGTATTTT. The chain is built from TRBV10-2 and TRBJ2-3, with D uncertain. From germline, CDR1 is WSHSY and CDR2 SAAADI. Trimming removed 7 bases at V and 2 bases at J, with 7 bases between. The CDR3 has 12 amino acids.

The rearrangement uses TRBV3-1 (or the pseudogene TRBV3-2) and TRBJ2-3; 8 bases agree with TRBD2. This CDR3 comprises 15 residues. With 4 bases clipped from V and 2 bases from J, the junction kept 5 bases outside the gene matches. Per the germline V gene, CDR1 is LGHDT and CDR2 is YNNKEL (reference sequence). The DNA for the CDR3 is TGTGCCAGCAGCCCGCAGCGGGAGATCACAGATACGCAGTATTTT. Residues: CASSPQREITDTQYF.

The rearrangement links TRBV28 to TRBJ2-3; 7 bases line up with TRBD1. Germline V gene lookup returns CDR1 MDHEN and CDR2 SYDVKM. J gave up 0 bases and V 0 bases, and 0 bases lay outside the gene matches. There are 15 residues in the CDR3. For the CDR3, the DNA is TGTGCCAGCAGTTTATGGGGACAGAGCACAGATACGCAGTATTTT. Its protein product is CASSLWGQSTDTQYF.

The gene calls are TRBV19 and TRBJ2-2, with D perhaps TRBD1 (5 bases). The CDR3 covers 17 residues. Germline CDR1 and CDR2: LNHDA and SQIVND (reference sequence). Trimming shortened V by 3 bases and J by 0 bases, and 14 bases separated the two germline ends. CDR3 amino acids: CASSIRTAGTNTGELFF. The DNA of the CDR3 is TGTGCCAGTAGTATCCGGACGGCAGGGACGAACACCGGGGAGCTGTTTTTT.

The chain has TRBV7-2 and TRBJ1-5; no clear D gene. V lost 3 bases to trimming and J lost 1 base, with 10 bases between them. The CDR3 totals 15 residues. Germline V gene data show CDR1 as SGHTA and CDR2 as FQGNSA. CDR3 loop: CASSLGVGSNQPQHF. Written as DNA, the CDR3 is TGTGCCAGCAGCTTGGGAGTGGGGAGCAATCAGCCCCAGCATTTT.

The chain is built from TRBV20-1 and TRBJ2-7; 10 nucleotides agree with TRBD1. This CDR3 has 15 residues. After removal of 3 bases from V and 3 bases from J, the junction contained 8 bases not matched to a gene. Germline V gene lookup returns CDR1 DFQATT and CDR2 SNEGSKA (reference sequence). The CDR3 protein is CSASEIGDRGYEQYF. In DNA form, the CDR3 reads TGCAGTGCTAGTGAGATAGGGGACAGGGGCTACGAGCAGTACTTC.

The V and J genes are TRBV7-2 and TRBJ2-2, with D maybe TRBD2 (6 bases). The V end lost 6 bases, the J end lost 3 bases, and 14 bases lay between the germline ends. Germline loops: CDR1 SGHTA, CDR2 FQGNSA. This CDR3 has 15 residues. CDR3 in DNA: TGTGCCAGCAGGGTACCGGGACTTTACACCGGGGAGCTGTTTTTT. This codes for CASRVPGLYTGELFF.

This clone was detected a few times. This sequence joins TRBV5-4 and TRBJ2-1, with D possibly matching TRBD2 (6 bases). Per germline, CDR1 SGHNT and CDR2 YYREEE (reference sequence). Between the trimmed V and J ends, which lost 3 bases and 4 bases, there was a span of 8 bases. The CDR3 length is 13 residues. CDR3 bases: TGTGCCAGCAGCTCGGAGGGGTACAATGAGCAGTTCTTC. Encoded protein: CASSSEGYNEQFF.